This T cell receptor (beta chain) was retrieved from a study of T cells in Graves' hyperthyroidism and ophthalmopathy. Germline-derived CDR1 and CDR2 are SGHVS and FNYEAQ. The CDR3 sequence is 16 residues long. V lost 0 bases and J lost 0, with 10 bases in between. Amplified regions were TCR beta CDR3 sequences from RNA transcripts. Using the HTBI primer set, a first-round RT-PCR was run on the TCR CDR3. Using its own MiXCR run on the multiplex PCR reads, TCRdb lists one record per CDR3 protein. The sample has more than 150,000 distinct CDR3 sequences; about a sixth are singletons. The gene calls are TRBV7-6 and TRBJ2-3; D uncertain. This receptor was taken from a woman aged 45-60 years with Graves' hyperthyroidism. The sample comprised blood. CDR3 sequence reads: CASSLAEAISTDTQYF. DNA for the CDR3: TGTGCCAGCAGCTTAGCGGAAGCAATTAGCACAGATACGCAGTATTTT.